This T cell receptor beta chain was sequenced during a study of CD8+ T cells in alopecia areata. Study at large: Scalp area affected, as a percentage, set the severity score of treated patients. Notes on the study in general: Clonality in lesional scalp, especially alopecia totalis/universalis, exceeded that of normal scalp.

As to this clone: Antigen: not known.

From germline, CDR1 is LNHDA and CDR2 SQIVND (reference sequence). Germline trimming cut 5 bases from V and 9 bases from J; bases unmatched to any gene: 5. This CDR3 spans 14 amino acids. Indicated treatment: oral pan-JAK inhibitor, 5-10 mg twice daily. Patients with alopecia areata provided lesional scalp punch biopsies as well as peripheral blood. As the sequencing template, cDNA was produced by extracting RNA and reverse transcribing it. Measured with immunoSEQ multiplex PCR; TCRdb has only the in-frame clones, and not every one. This sample has roughly 110,000 clones; roughly 50% occur once, and the top ten carry 12%.

Source: CD8+ T cells sorted from blood, taken at week 24, from a patient treated with tofacitinib. This chain links TRBV19 with TRBJ1-6, with 9 bases aligning to TRBD1. This receptor was taken from a human donor with alopecia areata. CDR3 in DNA: TGTGCCAGTAGTTCCGGGACAGGGTTTTCACCCCTCCACTTT. Protein product: CASSSGTGFSPLHF.